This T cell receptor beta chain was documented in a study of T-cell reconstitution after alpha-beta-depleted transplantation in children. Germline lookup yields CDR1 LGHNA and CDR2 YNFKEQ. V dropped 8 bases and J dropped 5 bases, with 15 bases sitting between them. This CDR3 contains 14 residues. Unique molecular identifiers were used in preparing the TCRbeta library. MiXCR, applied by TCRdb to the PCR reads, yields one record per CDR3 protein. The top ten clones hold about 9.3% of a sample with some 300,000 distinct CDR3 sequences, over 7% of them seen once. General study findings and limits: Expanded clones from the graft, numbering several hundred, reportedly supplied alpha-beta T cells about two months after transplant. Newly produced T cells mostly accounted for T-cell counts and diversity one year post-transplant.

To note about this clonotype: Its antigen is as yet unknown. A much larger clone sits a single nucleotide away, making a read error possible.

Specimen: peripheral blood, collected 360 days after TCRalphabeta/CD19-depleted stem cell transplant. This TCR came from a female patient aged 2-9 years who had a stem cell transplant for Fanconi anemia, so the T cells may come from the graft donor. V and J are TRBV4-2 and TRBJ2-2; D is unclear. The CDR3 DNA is TGTGCCAGCGGCCCTGCCGGAGTGACCGGGGAGCTGTTTTTT. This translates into CASGPAGVTGELFF.